This TCR beta chain was profiled in a study of vaccination effects on CD4 cells after COVID-19. Across the whole study: Everyone in the study got two shots of either the BNT162b2 or mRNA-1273 vaccine. Two convalescent patients each provided a sample, at 16 days and at one week before vaccination. Findings of the study overall: Few convalescent patients, and no early post-infection timepoints, were available to the study.

Comment on this clone: Its specificity is not known.

The ViraFEST assay expanded antigen-specific CD4+ T cells with viral peptide pools before sequencing. A 10-day culture period preceded the isolation of CD4+ T cells. This person's SARS-CoV-2 infection, confirmed by PCR, occurred between March and December 2020. PBMC cultures contained around 2 million cells per well, 9.5 to 10 IU/ml IL-2 and around 9.9 ug/ml peptides. The method was immunoSEQ multiplex PCR; TCRdb's version includes in-frame clones alone and lacks a portion of them. Here the sample spans about 20,000 clones, roughly 80% being singletons. The CDR3 totals 17 residues. Germline V CDR1 and CDR2: KGHSH, LQKENI. J lost 0 bases, V lost 2 bases, and 6 bases had no gene match.

Sequencing used CD4+ T cells from PBMCs cultured with a peptide pool, obtained before COVID-19 vaccination. This TCR derives from a human donor who had a prior SARS-CoV-2 infection. The rearrangement links TRBV18 to TRBJ1-3; TRBD1 agrees at 8 bases. The CDR3 spells CASSPTGTGISGNTIYF. CDR3 DNA: TGTGCCAGCTCACCAACCGGGACAGGCATCTCTGGAAACACCATATATTTT.